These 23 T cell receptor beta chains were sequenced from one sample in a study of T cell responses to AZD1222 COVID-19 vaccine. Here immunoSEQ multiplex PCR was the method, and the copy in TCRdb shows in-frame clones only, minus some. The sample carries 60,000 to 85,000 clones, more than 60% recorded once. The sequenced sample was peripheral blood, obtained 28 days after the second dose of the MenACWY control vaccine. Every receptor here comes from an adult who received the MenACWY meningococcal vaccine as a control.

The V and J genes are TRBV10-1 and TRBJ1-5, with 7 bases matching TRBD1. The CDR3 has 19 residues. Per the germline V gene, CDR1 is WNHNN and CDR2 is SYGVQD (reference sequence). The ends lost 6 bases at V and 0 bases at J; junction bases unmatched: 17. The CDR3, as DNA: TGCGCCAGCAGCCTAAATGGAGACAGGGTCCTTTATAGCAATCAGCCCCAGCATTTT. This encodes CASSLNGDRVLYSNQPQHF.

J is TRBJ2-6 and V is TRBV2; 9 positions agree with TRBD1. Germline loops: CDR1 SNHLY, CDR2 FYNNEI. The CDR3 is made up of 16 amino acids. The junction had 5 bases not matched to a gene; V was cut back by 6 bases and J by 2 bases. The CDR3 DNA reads TGTGCCAGCAGCCTAACAGGGGGCGCTGGGGCCAACGTCCTGACTTTC. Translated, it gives CASSLTGGAGANVLTF.

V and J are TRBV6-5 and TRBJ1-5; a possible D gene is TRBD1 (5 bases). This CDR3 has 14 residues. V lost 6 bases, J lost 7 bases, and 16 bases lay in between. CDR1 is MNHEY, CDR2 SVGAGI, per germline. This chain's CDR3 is CASRHRDPGQPQHF. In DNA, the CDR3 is TGTGCCAGCAGACACCGGGACCCTGGACAGCCCCAGCATTTT.

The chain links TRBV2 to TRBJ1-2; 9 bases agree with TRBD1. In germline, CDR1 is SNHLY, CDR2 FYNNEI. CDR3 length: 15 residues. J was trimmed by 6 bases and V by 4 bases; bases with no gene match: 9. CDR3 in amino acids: CASSGRGDRANGYTF. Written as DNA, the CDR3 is TGTGCCAGCAGTGGTCGGGGGGACAGGGCAAATGGCTACACCTTC. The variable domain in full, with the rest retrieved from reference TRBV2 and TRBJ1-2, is EPEVTQTPSHQVTQMGQEVILRCVPISNHLYFYWYRQILGQKVEFLVSFYNNEISEKSEIFDDQFSVERPDGSNFTLKIRSTKLEDSAMYFCASSGRGDRANGYTFGSGTRLTVV.

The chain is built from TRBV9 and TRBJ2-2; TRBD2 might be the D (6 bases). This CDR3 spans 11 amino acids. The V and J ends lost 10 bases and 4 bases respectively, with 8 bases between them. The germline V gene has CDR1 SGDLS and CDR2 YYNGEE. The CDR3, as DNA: TGTGCCTCCGGGGGCACCGGGGAGCTGTTTTTT. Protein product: CASGGTGELFF.

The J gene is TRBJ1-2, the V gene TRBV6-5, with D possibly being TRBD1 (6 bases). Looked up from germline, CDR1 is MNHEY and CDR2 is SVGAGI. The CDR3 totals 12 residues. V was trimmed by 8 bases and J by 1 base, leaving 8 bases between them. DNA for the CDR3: TGTGCCAGCTGGGACAATAACTATGGCTACACCTTC. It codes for CASWDNNYGYTF.

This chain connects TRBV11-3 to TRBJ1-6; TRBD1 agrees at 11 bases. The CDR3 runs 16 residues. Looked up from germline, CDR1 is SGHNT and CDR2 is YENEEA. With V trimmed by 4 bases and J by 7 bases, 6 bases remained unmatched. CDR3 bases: TGTGCCAGCAGCTCAGGACAGGGGGCAGGGAATTCACCCCTCCACTTT. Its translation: CASSSGQGAGNSPLHF.

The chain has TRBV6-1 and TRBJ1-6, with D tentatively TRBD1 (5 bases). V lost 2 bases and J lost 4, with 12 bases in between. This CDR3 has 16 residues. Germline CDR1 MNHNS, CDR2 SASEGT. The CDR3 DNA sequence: TGTGCCAGCAGTGAACGTCAGGGCGCTTATAATTCACCCCTCCACTTT. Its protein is CASSERQGAYNSPLHF.

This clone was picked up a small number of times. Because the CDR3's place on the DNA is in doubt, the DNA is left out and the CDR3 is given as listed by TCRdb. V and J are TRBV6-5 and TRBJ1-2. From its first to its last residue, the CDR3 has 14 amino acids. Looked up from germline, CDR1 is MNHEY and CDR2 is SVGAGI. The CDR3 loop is CASSSSTRYYGYTF.

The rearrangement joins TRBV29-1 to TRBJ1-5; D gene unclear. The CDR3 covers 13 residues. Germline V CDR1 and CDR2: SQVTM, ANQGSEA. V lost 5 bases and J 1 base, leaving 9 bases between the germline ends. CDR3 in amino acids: CSVLVGSNQPQHF. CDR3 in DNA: TGCAGCGTTTTAGTGGGGAGCAATCAGCCCCAGCATTTT. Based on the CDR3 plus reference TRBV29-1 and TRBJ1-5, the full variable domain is SAVISQKPSRDICQRGTSLTIQCQVDSQVTMMFWYRQQPGQSLTLIATANQGSEATYESGFVIDKFPISRPNLTFSTLTVSNMSPEDSSIYLCSVLVGSNQPQHFGDGTRLSIL.

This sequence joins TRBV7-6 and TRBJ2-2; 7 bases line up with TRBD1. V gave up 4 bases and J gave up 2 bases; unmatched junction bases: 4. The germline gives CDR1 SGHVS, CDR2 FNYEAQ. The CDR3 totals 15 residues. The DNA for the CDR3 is TGTGCCAGCAGCTCATACAGGGGAAACACCGGGGAGCTGTTTTTT. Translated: CASSSYRGNTGELFF.

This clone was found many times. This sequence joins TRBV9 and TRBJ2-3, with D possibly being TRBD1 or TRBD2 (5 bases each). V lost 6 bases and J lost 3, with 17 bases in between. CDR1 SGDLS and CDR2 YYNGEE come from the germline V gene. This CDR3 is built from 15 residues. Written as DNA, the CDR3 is TGTGCCAGCACCCACGGGGCGGATCGGACAGATACGCAGTATTTT. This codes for CASTHGADRTDTQYF.

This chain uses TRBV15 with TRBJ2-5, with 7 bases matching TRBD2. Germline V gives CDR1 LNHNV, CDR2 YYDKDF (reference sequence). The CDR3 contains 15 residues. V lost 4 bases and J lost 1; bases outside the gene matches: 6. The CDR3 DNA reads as TGTGCCACCAGCATGGGGGGGGGAATCCAAGAGACCCAGTACTTC. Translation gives CATSMGGGIQETQYF.

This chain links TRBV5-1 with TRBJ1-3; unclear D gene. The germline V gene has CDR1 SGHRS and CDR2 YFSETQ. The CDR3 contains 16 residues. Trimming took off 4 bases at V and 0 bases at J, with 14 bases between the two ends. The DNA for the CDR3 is TGCGCCAGCAGCACCGACGGGCCAAACTCTGGAAACACCATATATTTT. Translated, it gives CASSTDGPNSGNTIYF.

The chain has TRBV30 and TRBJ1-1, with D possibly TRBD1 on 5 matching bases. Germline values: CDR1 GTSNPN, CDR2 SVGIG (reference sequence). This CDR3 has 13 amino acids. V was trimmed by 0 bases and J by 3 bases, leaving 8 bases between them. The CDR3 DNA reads TGTGCCTGGAGTGTACAGGCCGACACTGAAGCTTTCTTT. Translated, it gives CAWSVQADTEAFF. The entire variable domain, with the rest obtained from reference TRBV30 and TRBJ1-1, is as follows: SQTIHQWPATLVQPVGSPLSLECTVEGTSNPNLYWYRQAAGRGLQLLFYSVGIGQISSEVPQNLSASRPQDRQFILSSKKLLLSDSGFYLCAWSVQADTEAFFGQGTRLTVV.

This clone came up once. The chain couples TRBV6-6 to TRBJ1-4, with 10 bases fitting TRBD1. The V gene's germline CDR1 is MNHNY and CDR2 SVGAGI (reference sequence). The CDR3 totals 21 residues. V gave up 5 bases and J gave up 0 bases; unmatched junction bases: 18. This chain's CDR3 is CASSLHPPTGQGPTTNEKLFF. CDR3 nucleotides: TGTGCCAGCAGTCTTCACCCCCCTACGGGACAGGGGCCTACAACTAATGAAAAACTGTTTTTT.

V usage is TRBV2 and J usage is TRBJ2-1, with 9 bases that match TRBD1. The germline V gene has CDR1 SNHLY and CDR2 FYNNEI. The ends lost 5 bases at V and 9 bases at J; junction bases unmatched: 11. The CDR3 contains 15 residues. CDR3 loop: CASSPEGQGRGEQFF. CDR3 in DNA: TGTGCCAGCAGTCCCGAGGGACAGGGACGAGGTGAGCAGTTCTTC.

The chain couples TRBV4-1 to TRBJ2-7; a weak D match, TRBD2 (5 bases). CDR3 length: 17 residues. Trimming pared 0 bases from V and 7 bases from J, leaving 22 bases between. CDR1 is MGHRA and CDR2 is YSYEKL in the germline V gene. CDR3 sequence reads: CASSQDPATDLAAEQYF. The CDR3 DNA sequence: TGCGCCAGCAGCCAAGATCCTGCGACGGACTTAGCAGCGGAGCAGTACTTC.

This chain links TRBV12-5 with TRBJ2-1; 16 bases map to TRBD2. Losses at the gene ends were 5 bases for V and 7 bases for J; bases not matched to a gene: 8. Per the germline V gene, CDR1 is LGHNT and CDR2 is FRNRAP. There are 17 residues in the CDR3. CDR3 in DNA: TGTGCTAGTGGTCAAACCGGGACTAGCGGGAGGGTGAATGAGCAGTTCTTC. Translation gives CASGQTGTSGRVNEQFF.

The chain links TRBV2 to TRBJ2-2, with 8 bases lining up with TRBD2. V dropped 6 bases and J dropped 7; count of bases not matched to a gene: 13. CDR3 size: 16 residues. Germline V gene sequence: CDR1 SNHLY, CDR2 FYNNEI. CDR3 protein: CASRFSRGRKIGELFF. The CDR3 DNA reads TGTGCCAGCAGATTCTCTCGCGGGAGGAAGATCGGGGAGCTGTTTTTT.

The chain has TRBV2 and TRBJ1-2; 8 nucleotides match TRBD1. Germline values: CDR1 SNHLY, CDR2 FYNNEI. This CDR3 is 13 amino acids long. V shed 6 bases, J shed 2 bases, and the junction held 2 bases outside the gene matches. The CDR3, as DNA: TGTGCCAGCAGGGGACAGGTGAACTATGGCTACACCTTC. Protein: CASRGQVNYGYTF.

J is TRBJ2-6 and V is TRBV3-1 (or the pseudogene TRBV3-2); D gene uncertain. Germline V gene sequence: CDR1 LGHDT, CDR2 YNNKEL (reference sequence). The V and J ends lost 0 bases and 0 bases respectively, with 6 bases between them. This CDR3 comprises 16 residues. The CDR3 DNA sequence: TGTGCCAGCAGCCAAGAACATTTCTCTGGGGCCAACGTCCTGACTTTC. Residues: CASSQEHFSGANVLTF.

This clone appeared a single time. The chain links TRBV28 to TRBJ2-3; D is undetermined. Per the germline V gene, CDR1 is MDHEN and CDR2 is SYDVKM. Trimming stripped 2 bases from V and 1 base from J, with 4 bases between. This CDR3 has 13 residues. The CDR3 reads CASSLSGTDTQYF. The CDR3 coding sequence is TGTGCCAGCAGTTTAAGTGGCACAGATACGCAGTATTTT.